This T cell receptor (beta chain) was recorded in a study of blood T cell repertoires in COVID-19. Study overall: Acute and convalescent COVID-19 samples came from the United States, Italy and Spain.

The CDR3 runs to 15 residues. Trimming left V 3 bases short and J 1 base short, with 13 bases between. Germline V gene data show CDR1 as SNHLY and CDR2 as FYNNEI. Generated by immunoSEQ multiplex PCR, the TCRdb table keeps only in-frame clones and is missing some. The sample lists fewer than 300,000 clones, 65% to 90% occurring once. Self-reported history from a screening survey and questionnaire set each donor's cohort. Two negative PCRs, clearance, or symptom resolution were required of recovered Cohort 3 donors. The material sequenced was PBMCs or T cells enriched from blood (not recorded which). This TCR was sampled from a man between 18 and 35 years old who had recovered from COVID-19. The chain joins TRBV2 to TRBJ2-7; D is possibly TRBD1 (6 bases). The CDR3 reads CASSEEQGISYEQYF. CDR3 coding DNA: TGTGCCAGCAGTGAGGAACAGGGTATTTCCTACGAGCAGTACTTC.